The 20 T cell receptor beta chains below all came from one sample that was sequenced in a study of T cells in Graves' hyperthyroidism and ophthalmopathy. The investigators amplified TCR beta CDR3 regions from RNA transcripts. TCR CDR3 regions were first amplified by RT-PCR with HTBI primers. TCRdb reprocessed the multiplex PCR reads via MiXCR and lists one record per CDR3 protein. This table holds 660,000 or so distinct CDR3 sequences, 45% found once. The specimen was peripheral blood or thyroid tissue (not recorded which). The receptor source for this set is an adult man with Graves' disease, either hyperthyroidism or ophthalmopathy (not recorded which).

Turning to this clonotype: This sequence may be a read error, since a much larger clone differs from it by one base. The rearrangement joins TRBV7-3 to TRBJ2-5; TRBD1 or TRBD2 may be the D gene (5 bases each). Germline-derived CDR1 and CDR2 are SGHTA and FQGTGA. The germline V and J ends were trimmed by 8 bases and 0 bases, with 13 bases remaining between them. The CDR3 is made up of 14 amino acids. The CDR3 loop reads CASEKGRHQETQYF. The CDR3 coding sequence is TGTGCCAGCGAGAAGGGACGGCACCAAGAGACCCAGTACTTC.

With respect to this clonotype: A clone one base away is much larger, so this may be a read error. V gene TRBV10-2 combines with J gene TRBJ2-5, with TRBD2 matching over 13 bases. Trimming cost V 3 bases and J 5 bases; bases outside gene matches: 6. This CDR3 region has 16 residues. Germline values: CDR1 WSHSY, CDR2 SAAADI. CDR3 amino acids: CASSDMGLAGRETQYF. The CDR3 DNA reads TGCGCCAGCAGTGATATGGGACTAGCGGGACGGGAGACCCAGTACTTC.

The chain joins TRBV19 to TRBJ1-2; 9 bases agree with TRBD1. The V gene's germline CDR1 is LNHDA and CDR2 SQIVND (reference sequence). With 6 bases clipped from V and 3 bases from J, the junction kept 5 bases outside the gene matches. The CDR3 totals 14 residues. The CDR3 spells CASSGTGSYYGYTF. As DNA, the CDR3 is TGTGCCAGTAGCGGGACAGGGAGTTACTATGGCTACACCTTC. The whole variable domain, remainder taken from reference TRBV19 and TRBJ1-2, is DGGITQSPKYLFRKEGQNVTLSCEQNLNHDAMYWYRQDPGQGLRLIYYSQIVNDFQKGDIAEGYSVSREKKESFPLTVTSAQKNPTAFYLCASSGTGSYYGYTFGSGTRLTVV.

This clonotype was recorded at least ten times. The J gene is TRBJ1-3, the V gene TRBV7-6, with D hard to call. The V end was cut by 5 bases, the J end by 0 bases, with 14 bases between. CDR3 length equals 16 residues. The germline CDR1 and CDR2 sequences are SGHVS and FNYEAQ. CDR3 DNA: TGTGCCAGCAGCCTTCTCCCCGATCGCTCTGGAAACACCATATATTTT. Translating gives CASSLLPDRSGNTIYF.

The chain couples TRBV7-2 to TRBJ1-1; D is uncertain. Germline V gene data show CDR1 as SGHTA and CDR2 as FQGNSA. Trimming stripped 2 bases from V and 0 bases from J, with 7 bases between. The CDR3 runs to 14 residues. This CDR3 is CASSLSFMNTEAFF. CDR3 nucleotides: TGTGCCAGCAGCTTAAGTTTTATGAACACTGAAGCTTTCTTT.

This clonotype was seen only once. The chain recombines TRBV20-1 with TRBJ1-2; 7 bases are a match to TRBD1. The CDR3 has 12 residues. The germline V gene has CDR1 DFQATT and CDR2 SNEGSKA (reference sequence). V gave up 6 bases and J gave up 8 bases; unmatched junction bases: 9. The CDR3 sequence: CSAVEGAGGYTF. The CDR3 bases are TGCAGTGCGGTAGAGGGGGCGGGAGGCTACACCTTC.

A note on this clonotype: Germline and junction disagree at one end, which may indicate a read error. The DNA for the CDR3 is TGCACCAGCAGCCCCGGGACAGGGGTCTACGAGCAGTACTTC. It translates to CTSSPGTGVYEQYF. The V and J genes are TRBV7-9 and TRBJ2-7; 10 bases match TRBD1. Germline V gives CDR1 SEHNR, CDR2 FQNEAQ (reference sequence). This CDR3 region has 14 residues.

This clonotype was counted at least ten times. The chain couples TRBV7-9 to TRBJ1-1; the D is unclear. Germline CDR1 reads SEHNR; CDR2 reads FQNEAQ (reference sequence). The CDR3 covers 14 residues. Trimming pared 1 base from V and 3 bases from J, leaving 9 bases between. CDR3 in DNA: TGTGCCAGCAGCTTAGAGAGCACACACACTGAAGCTTTCTTT. Translating it yields CASSLESTHTEAFF.

The rearrangement joins TRBV10-3 to TRBJ1-5; no clear D. Germline V lookup: CDR1 ENHRY, CDR2 SYGVKD. V was cut by 4 bases and J by 4 bases, with 11 bases left in between. There are 14 residues in the CDR3. The CDR3 DNA reads TGTGCCATCAGTGGGCCCAGCGAAAATCAGCCCCAGCATTTT. The encoded protein is CAISGPSENQPQHF.

This chain links TRBV7-9 with TRBJ1-2, with D perhaps matching TRBD1 (5 bases). Germline lookup yields CDR1 SEHNR and CDR2 FQNEAQ (reference sequence). V lost 6 bases and J 8 bases, leaving 19 bases between the germline ends. The CDR3 sequence is 14 residues long. The CDR3 nucleotides read TGTGCCAGCAGTGAATTAGGGGACCTCGGGGGCTACACCTTC. Its translation is CASSELGDLGGYTF. Based on the CDR3 plus reference TRBV7-9 and TRBJ1-2, the full variable domain is DTGVSQNPRHKITKRGQNVTFRCDPISEHNRLYWYRQTLGQGPEFLTYFQNEAQLEKSRLLSDRFSAERPKGSFSTLEIQRTEQGDSAMYLCASSELGDLGGYTFGSGTRLTVV.

In this sample, this clonotype turned up many times. The V and J genes are TRBV7-8 and TRBJ1-5, with 7 bases that match TRBD1. V lost 4 bases and J lost 7; bases outside the gene matches: 10. This CDR3 has 15 residues. Germline CDR1 is SGHVS and CDR2 is FQNEAQ. CDR3 loop: CASSSGQAFRQPQHF. The CDR3 bases are TGTGCCAGCAGCTCCGGACAGGCCTTTAGGCAGCCCCAGCATTTT.

This clonotype was seen a handful of times. This rearrangement joins TRBV7-8 to TRBJ1-3; D is undetermined. V was shortened by 1 base and J by 0 bases, with 10 bases between the two germline ends. Germline V gives CDR1 SGHVS, CDR2 FQNEAQ. CDR3 size: 16 residues. DNA of the CDR3: TGTGCCAGCAGCTTAGTTGGCACAAGCTCTGGAAACACCATATATTTT. Protein product: CASSLVGTSSGNTIYF.

For this clonotype: Given a much more abundant clone one base away, this may be a read error. The V call is TRBV29-1, the J call TRBJ2-7, with a possible D match to TRBD2 (5 bases). CDR1 is SQVTM, CDR2 ANQGSEA, per germline. The CDR3 spans 14 residues. The V and J ends lost 3 bases and 2 bases respectively, with 14 bases between them. CDR3 region: CSVEFPGSPYEQYF. Written as DNA, the CDR3 is TGCAGCGTTGAGTTCCCGGGGAGCCCCTACGAGCAGTACTTC.

This clonotype was seen at least ten times. The V gene is TRBV7-9, the J gene TRBJ1-1; no definite D call. The germline V gene encodes CDR1 SEHNR and CDR2 FQNEAQ (reference sequence). The CDR3 contains 12 residues. V lost 8 bases and J 1 base, leaving 8 bases between the germline ends. In DNA, the CDR3 is TGTGCCAGCGGACGGCCGAACACTGAAGCTTTCTTT. Protein sequence: CASGRPNTEAFF. Looking up the rest from reference TRBV7-9 and TRBJ1-1 gives the full variable domain: DTGVSQNPRHKITKRGQNVTFRCDPISEHNRLYWYRQTLGQGPEFLTYFQNEAQLEKSRLLSDRFSAERPKGSFSTLEIQRTEQGDSAMYLCASGRPNTEAFFGQGTRLTVV.

This clonotype was counted a few times. The gene calls are TRBV20-1 and TRBJ1-1, with D perhaps matching TRBD1 (6 bases). The CDR3 sequence is 14 residues long. Per the germline V gene, CDR1 is DFQATT and CDR2 is SNEGSKA (reference sequence). V gave up 0 bases and J gave up 4 bases, with 12 bases separating them. This CDR3 is CSAREVGGGTEAFF. The CDR3 coding sequence is TGCAGTGCTAGAGAGGTGGGGGGCGGCACTGAAGCTTTCTTT.

The chain is built from TRBV12-3 or TRBV12-4 and TRBJ1-1; maybe TRBD1 (5 bases). V lost 7 bases to trimming and J lost 1 base, with 13 bases between them. This CDR3 has 14 amino acids. The CDR3 sequence is CASIGGQGNTEAFF. CDR3 sequence (DNA): TGTGCCAGCATCGGAGGGCAGGGGAACACTGAAGCTTTCTTT.

The J gene is TRBJ1-5, the V gene TRBV20-1; the D gene is possibly TRBD1 (5 bases). Trimming removed 6 bases at V and 4 bases at J, with 10 bases between. CDR3 size: 12 residues. Per the germline V gene, CDR1 is DFQATT and CDR2 is SNEGSKA (reference sequence). This CDR3 reads CSASHRNQPQHF. In DNA form, the CDR3 reads TGCAGTGCCAGTCACAGGAATCAGCCCCAGCATTTT.

A word on this clonotype: With a much larger clone just one base away, this may be a read error. This chain joins TRBV10-3 and TRBJ2-5, with D perhaps TRBD1 (6 bases). This CDR3 spans 14 amino acids. V lost 5 bases, J lost 5 bases, and 15 bases lay in between. Germline CDR1 ENHRY, CDR2 SYGVKD. The DNA of the CDR3 is TGTGCCATCAGTACGATAACAGGGTGGGAGACCCAGTACTTC. This translates into CAISTITGWETQYF.

Worth noting for this clonotype: One end of the junction is discordant with germline, which a read error may explain. V is TRBV20-1 and J is TRBJ2-7; 7 bases map to TRBD2. The CDR3 extends over 14 amino acids. Germline V gene lookup returns CDR1 DFQATT and CDR2 SNEGSKA (reference sequence). The CDR3 nucleotides are TGCAGTGTTAGAGACGCGGGAGATCGGAACGAGCAGTACTTC. Its protein is CSVRDAGDRNEQYF.

The rearrangement links TRBV3-1 to TRBJ1-5, with D unclear. Germline V gene data show CDR1 as LGHDT and CDR2 as YNNKEL (reference sequence). The CDR3 totals 15 residues. V dropped 1 base and J dropped 5 bases, with 12 bases sitting between them. The CDR3 DNA is TGTGCCAGCAGCCAAGCAATGGGGTTCCATCAGCCCCAGCATTTT. It specifies CASSQAMGFHQPQHF.